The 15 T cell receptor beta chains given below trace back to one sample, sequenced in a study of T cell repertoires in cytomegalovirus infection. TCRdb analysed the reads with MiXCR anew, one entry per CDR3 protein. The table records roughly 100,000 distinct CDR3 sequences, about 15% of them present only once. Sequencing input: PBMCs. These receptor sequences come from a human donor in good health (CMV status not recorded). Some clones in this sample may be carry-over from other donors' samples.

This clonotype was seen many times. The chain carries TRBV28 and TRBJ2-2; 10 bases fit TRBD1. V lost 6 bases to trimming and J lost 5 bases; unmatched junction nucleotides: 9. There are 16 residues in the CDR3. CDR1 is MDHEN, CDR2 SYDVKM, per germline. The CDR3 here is CASRRQGASGTGELFF. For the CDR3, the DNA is TGTGCCAGCAGGCGACAGGGGGCTTCTGGGACCGGGGAGCTGTTTTTT.

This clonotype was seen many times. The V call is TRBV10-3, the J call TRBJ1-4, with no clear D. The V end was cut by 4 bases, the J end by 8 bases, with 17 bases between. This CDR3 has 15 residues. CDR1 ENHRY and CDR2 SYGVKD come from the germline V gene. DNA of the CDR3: TGTGCCATCAGTGCAAGGAACAGCGAGACGGAAAAACTGTTTTTT. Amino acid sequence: CAISARNSETEKLFF.

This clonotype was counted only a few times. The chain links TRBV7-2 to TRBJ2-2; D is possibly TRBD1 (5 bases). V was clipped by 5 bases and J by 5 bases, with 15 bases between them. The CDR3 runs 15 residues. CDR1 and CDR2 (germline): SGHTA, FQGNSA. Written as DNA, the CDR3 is TGTGCCAGCAGCCCAACGATGACAGAAACCGGGGAGCTGTTTTTT. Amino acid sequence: CASSPTMTETGELFF. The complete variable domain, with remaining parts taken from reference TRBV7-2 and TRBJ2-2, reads GAGVSQSPSNKVTEKGKDVELRCDPISGHTALYWYRQSLGQGLEFLIYFQGNSAPDKSGLPSDRFSAERTGGSVSTLTIQRTQQEDSAVYLCASSPTMTETGELFFGEGSRLTVL.

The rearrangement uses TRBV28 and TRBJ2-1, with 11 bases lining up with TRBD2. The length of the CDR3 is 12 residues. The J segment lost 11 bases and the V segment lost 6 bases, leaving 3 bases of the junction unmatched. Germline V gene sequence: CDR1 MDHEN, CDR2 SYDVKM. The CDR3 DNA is TGTGCCAGCAGGGGACTAGCGGAGCAGCAGTTCTTC. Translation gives CASRGLAEQQFF.

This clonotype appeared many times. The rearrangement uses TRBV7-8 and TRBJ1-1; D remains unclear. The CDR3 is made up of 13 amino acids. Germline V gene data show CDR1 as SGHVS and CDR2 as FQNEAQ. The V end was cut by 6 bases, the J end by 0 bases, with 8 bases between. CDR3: CASRTSLNTEAFF. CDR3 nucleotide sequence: TGTGCCAGCAGGACTTCGTTGAACACTGAAGCTTTCTTT.

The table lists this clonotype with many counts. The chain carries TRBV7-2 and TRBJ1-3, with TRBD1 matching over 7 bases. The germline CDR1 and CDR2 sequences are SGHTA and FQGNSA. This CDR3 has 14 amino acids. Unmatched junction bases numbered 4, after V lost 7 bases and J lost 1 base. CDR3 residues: CASTKTGSGNTIYF. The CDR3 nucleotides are TGTGCCAGCACCAAGACAGGGTCTGGAAACACCATATATTTT.

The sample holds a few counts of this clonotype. CDR3 protein: CSARSADTDTQYF. The CDR3 DNA reads TGCAGTGCTAGATCAGCGGACACAGATACGCAGTATTTT. The chain employs TRBV20-1 and TRBJ2-3, with D possibly being TRBD2 (5 bases). The germline CDR1 and CDR2 sequences are DFQATT and SNEGSKA (reference sequence). The ends were cut back, 2 bases at V and 2 bases at J, with 8 bases in the middle. The CDR3 has 13 residues.

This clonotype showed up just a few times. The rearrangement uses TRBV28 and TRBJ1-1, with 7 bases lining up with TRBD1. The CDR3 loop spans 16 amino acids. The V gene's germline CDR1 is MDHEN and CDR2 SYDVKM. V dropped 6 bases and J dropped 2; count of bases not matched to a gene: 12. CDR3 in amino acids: CASRLPGTVRNTEAFF. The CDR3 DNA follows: TGTGCCAGCAGGTTGCCCGGGACAGTTAGAAACACTGAAGCTTTCTTT. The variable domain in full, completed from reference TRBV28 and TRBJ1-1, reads DVKVTQSSRYLVKRTGEKVFLECVQDMDHENMFWYRQDPGLGLRLIYFSYDVKMKEKGDIPEGYSVSREKKERFSLILESASTNQTSMYLCASRLPGTVRNTEAFFGQGTRLTVV.

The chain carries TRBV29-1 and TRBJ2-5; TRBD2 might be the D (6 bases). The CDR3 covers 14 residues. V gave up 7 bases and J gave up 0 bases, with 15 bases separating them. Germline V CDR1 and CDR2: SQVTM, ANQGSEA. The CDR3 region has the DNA TGCAGCGCTGTAGGGACTGCACACCAAGAGACCCAGTACTTC. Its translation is CSAVGTAHQETQYF.

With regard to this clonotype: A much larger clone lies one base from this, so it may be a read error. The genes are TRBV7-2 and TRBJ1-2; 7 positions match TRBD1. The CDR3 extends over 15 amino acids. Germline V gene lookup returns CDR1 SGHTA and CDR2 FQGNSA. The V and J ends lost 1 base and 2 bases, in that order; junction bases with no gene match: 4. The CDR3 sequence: CASSLGGQANYGYTF. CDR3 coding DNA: TGTGCCAGCAGCTTAGGTGGACAGGCGAACTATGGCTACACCTTC.

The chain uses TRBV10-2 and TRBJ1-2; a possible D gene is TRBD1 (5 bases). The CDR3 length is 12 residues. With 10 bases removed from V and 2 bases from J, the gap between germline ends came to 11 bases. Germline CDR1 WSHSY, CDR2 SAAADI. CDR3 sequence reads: CAILRENYGYTF. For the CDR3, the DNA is TGCGCCATACTCAGGGAAAACTATGGCTACACCTTC.

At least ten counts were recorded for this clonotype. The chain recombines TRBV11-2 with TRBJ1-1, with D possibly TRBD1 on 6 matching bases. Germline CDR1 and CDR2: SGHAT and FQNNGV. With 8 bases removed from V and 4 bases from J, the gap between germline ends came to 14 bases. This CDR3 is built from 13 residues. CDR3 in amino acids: CASSPGAGTEAFF. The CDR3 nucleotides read TGTGCCAGCTCCCCGGGGGCGGGCACTGAAGCTTTCTTT.

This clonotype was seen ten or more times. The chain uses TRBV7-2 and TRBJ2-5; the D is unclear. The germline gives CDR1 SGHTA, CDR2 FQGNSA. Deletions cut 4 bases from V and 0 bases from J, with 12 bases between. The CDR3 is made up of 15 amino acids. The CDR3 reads CASSSSAQYQETQYF. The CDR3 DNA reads TGTGCCAGCAGCTCCTCGGCTCAGTACCAAGAGACCCAGTACTTC.

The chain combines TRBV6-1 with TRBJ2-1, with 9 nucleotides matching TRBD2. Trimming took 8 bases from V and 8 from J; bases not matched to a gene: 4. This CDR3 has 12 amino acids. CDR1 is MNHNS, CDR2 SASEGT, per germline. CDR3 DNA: TGTGCCAGCCAGAGCGGGGGGTATGAGCAGTTCTTC. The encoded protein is CASQSGGYEQFF.

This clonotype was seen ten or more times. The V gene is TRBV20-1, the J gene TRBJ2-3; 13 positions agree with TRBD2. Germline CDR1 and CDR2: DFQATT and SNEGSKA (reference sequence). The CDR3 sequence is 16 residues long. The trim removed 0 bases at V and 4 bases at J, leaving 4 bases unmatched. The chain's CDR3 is CSARDGLAGEADTQYF. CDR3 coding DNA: TGCAGTGCTAGAGACGGACTAGCGGGGGAGGCAGATACGCAGTATTTT.